These T cell receptor beta chains were read from a single sample in a study of blood T cell repertoires in COVID-19. Measured with immunoSEQ multiplex PCR; TCRdb has only the in-frame clones, and not every one. The table has 52,000 or so clones, about 92% seen once. Sequenced: peripheral blood. These receptors were obtained from a human donor in a cohort sampled during active COVID-19. CDR3s include the opening cysteine and the closing phenylalanine or tryptophan. Each record gives: J gene, clone size, V gene, D gene, CDR3 length, CDR3 DNA, CDR3 protein. D genes are given only for firm matches. Clone size is not always given. Where it is, it says once, few, many or a class for expanded clones.

J gene: TRBJ1-4; clone size: .; V gene: TRBV7-9; D gene: TRBD1; CDR3 length: 17; CDR3 DNA: TGTGCCAGCAGCTTAGGTTGGACAGGGCTAACTAATGAAAAACTGTTTTTT; CDR3 protein: CASSLGWTGLTNEKLFF
J gene: TRBJ1-1; clone size: once; V gene: TRBV5-1; D gene: TRBD1; CDR3 length: 14; CDR3 DNA: TGCGCCAGCAGCTCGCCGGGACAGGGTCGGAAGGCTTTCTTT; CDR3 protein: CASSSPGQGRKAFF
J gene: TRBJ1-5; clone size: .; V gene: TRBV28; D gene: .; CDR3 length: 14; CDR3 DNA: TGTGCCAGCAGGCCCCCCAGGGGCAATCAGCCCCAGCATTTT; CDR3 protein: CASRPPRGNQPQHF
J gene: TRBJ2-2; clone size: .; V gene: TRBV24-1; D gene: TRBD1; CDR3 length: 16; CDR3 DNA: TGTGCCACCAGTGATGTAGGACAGGGAAGGGACGGGGAGCTGTTTTTT; CDR3 protein: CATSDVGQGRDGELFF
J gene: TRBJ2-1; clone size: .; V gene: TRBV5-6; D gene: TRBD1; CDR3 length: 13; CDR3 DNA: TGTGCCAGCAGCCCACAGGGGTACAATGAGCAGTTCTTC; CDR3 protein: CASSPQGYNEQFF
J gene: TRBJ2-5; clone size: .; V gene: TRBV11-2; D gene: TRBD2; CDR3 length: 17; CDR3 DNA: TGTGCCAGCAGCTTAACTAGATGGGGGAGGGGCCAAGAGACCCAGTACTTC; CDR3 protein: CASSLTRWGRGQETQYF
J gene: TRBJ2-3; clone size: .; V gene: TRBV7-9; D gene: TRBD1; CDR3 length: 15; CDR3 DNA: TGTGCCAGCAGCTTAGCTGGACAGGGCACAGATACGCAGTATTTT; CDR3 protein: CASSLAGQGTDTQYF
J gene: TRBJ2-1; clone size: .; V gene: TRBV5-1; D gene: TRBD1; CDR3 length: 17; CDR3 DNA: TGCGCCAGCAGCTTGGCGGGACAGGGGAGCTCCTACAATGAGCAGTTCTTC; CDR3 protein: CASSLAGQGSSYNEQFF
J gene: TRBJ2-3; clone size: .; V gene: TRBV7-2; D gene: TRBD2; CDR3 length: 16; CDR3 DNA: TGTGCCAGCAGCCCAGACGGCGGGAGTCTCGCAGATACGCAGTATTTT; CDR3 protein: CASSPDGGSLADTQYF
J gene: TRBJ1-1; clone size: .; V gene: TRBV3-1/TRBV3-2; D gene: .; CDR3 length: 12; CDR3 DNA: TGTGCCAGCAGCCAAGTCGGGACAGAAGCTTTCTTT; CDR3 protein: CASSQVGTEAFF
J gene: TRBJ2-7; clone size: .; V gene: TRBV19; D gene: TRBD2; CDR3 length: 15; CDR3 DNA: TGTGCCAGTAGTATAGGGACAGCGGGGGCTTACGAGCAGTACTTC; CDR3 protein: CASSIGTAGAYEQYF
J gene: TRBJ1-4; clone size: .; V gene: TRBV3-1/TRBV3-2; D gene: TRBD1; CDR3 length: 15; CDR3 DNA: TGTGCCAGCAGCCCCGGGACAGGGAGTTATGAAAAACTGTTTTTT; CDR3 protein: CASSPGTGSYEKLFF
J gene: TRBJ1-1; clone size: .; V gene: TRBV14; D gene: .; CDR3 length: 15; CDR3 DNA: TGTGCCAGCAGCCAAGATGGAGGGGCTCTCACTGAAGCTTTCTTT; CDR3 protein: CASSQDGGALTEAFF
J gene: TRBJ2-7; clone size: .; V gene: TRBV4-1; D gene: .; CDR3 length: 13; CDR3 DNA: TGCGCCAGCAGCCAAGGTAGCTCCTACGAGCAGTACTTC; CDR3 protein: CASSQGSSYEQYF
J gene: TRBJ1-2; clone size: .; V gene: TRBV9; D gene: .; CDR3 length: 14; CDR3 DNA: TGTGCCAGCAGCCCTGGGGGGGGTGGCTATGGCTACACCTTC; CDR3 protein: CASSPGGGGYGYTF
J gene: TRBJ1-1; clone size: .; V gene: TRBV2; D gene: .; CDR3 length: 12; CDR3 DNA: TGTGCCAGCAGTGAACAGGGTACTGAAGCTTTCTTT; CDR3 protein: CASSEQGTEAFF
J gene: TRBJ2-1; clone size: once; V gene: TRBV12-3/TRBV12-4; D gene: .; CDR3 length: 13; CDR3 DNA: TGTGCCAGCAGTTTTTCCGGAGACAATGAGCAGTTCTTC; CDR3 protein: CASSFSGDNEQFF
J gene: TRBJ2-3; clone size: .; V gene: TRBV30; D gene: TRBD2; CDR3 length: 15; CDR3 DNA: TGTGCCTGGAGTCTTAGCGGGAAAAGGGCAGATACGCAGTATTTT; CDR3 protein: CAWSLSGKRADTQYF
J gene: TRBJ2-5; clone size: .; V gene: TRBV29-1; D gene: .; CDR3 length: 12; CDR3 DNA: TGCAGCACACGGACAGACGAAGAGACCCAGTACTTC; CDR3 protein: CSTRTDEETQYF
J gene: TRBJ2-7; clone size: .; V gene: TRBV5-4; D gene: TRBD2; CDR3 length: 15; CDR3 DNA: TGTGCCAGCAGCTTGGCCCAGCGGGAGACAAACGAGCAGTACTTC; CDR3 protein: CASSLAQRETNEQYF
J gene: TRBJ1-6; clone size: .; V gene: TRBV18; D gene: TRBD1; CDR3 length: 16; CDR3 DNA: TGTGCCAGCTCACTGCATAGGACAGGGCGTTTGACACCCCTCCACTTT; CDR3 protein: CASSLHRTGRLTPLHF
J gene: TRBJ2-3; clone size: .; V gene: TRBV28; D gene: .; CDR3 length: 12; CDR3 DNA: TGTGCCAGCAGTTCCTCTAGATATACGCAGTATTTT; CDR3 protein: CASSSSRYTQYF
J gene: TRBJ2-1; clone size: .; V gene: TRBV6-2/TRBV6-3; D gene: TRBD2; CDR3 length: 14; CDR3 DNA: TGTGCCAGCAGTTATCCGGGGACTACCAATGAGCAGTTCTTC; CDR3 protein: CASSYPGTTNEQFF
J gene: TRBJ1-4; clone size: .; V gene: TRBV20-1; D gene: TRBD1; CDR3 length: 15; CDR3 DNA: TGCAGTGCTAGTTCTCCCAGGGGGAATAATGAAAAACTGTTTTTT; CDR3 protein: CSASSPRGNNEKLFF
J gene: TRBJ2-6; clone size: once; V gene: TRBV19; D gene: TRBD2; CDR3 length: 17; CDR3 DNA: TGTGCCAGTAGTATGCGAACTAGCGCCTCTGGGGCCAACGTCCTGACTTTC; CDR3 protein: CASSMRTSASGANVLTF
J gene: TRBJ1-1; clone size: .; V gene: TRBV27; D gene: TRBD1; CDR3 length: 15; CDR3 DNA: TGTGCCAGCAGTTACGAGATGACAGGGGACGCTCCAGCTTTCTTT; CDR3 protein: CASSYEMTGDAPAFF
J gene: TRBJ2-7; clone size: .; V gene: TRBV9; D gene: .; CDR3 length: 14; CDR3 DNA: TGTGCCAGCAGCGCTTGGGACAACTCCTACGAGCAGTACTTC; CDR3 protein: CASSAWDNSYEQYF
J gene: TRBJ1-6; clone size: .; V gene: TRBV2; D gene: TRBD1; CDR3 length: 15; CDR3 DNA: TGTGCCAGCAGTTTCTCGGGACAGTATAATTCACCCCTCCACTTT; CDR3 protein: CASSFSGQYNSPLHF
J gene: TRBJ2-1; clone size: .; V gene: TRBV6-5; D gene: TRBD2; CDR3 length: 15; CDR3 DNA: TGTGCCAGCAGTCTCACTAGCGGCGGCTACAATGAGCAGTTCTTC; CDR3 protein: CASSLTSGGYNEQFF
J gene: TRBJ1-2; clone size: few; V gene: TRBV7-9; D gene: .; CDR3 length: 15; CDR3 DNA: TGTGCCAGCAGCTTATCCGACAGACCTAACTATGGCTACACCTTC; CDR3 protein: CASSLSDRPNYGYTF
J gene: TRBJ2-7; clone size: .; V gene: TRBV24-1; D gene: TRBD1; CDR3 length: 13; CDR3 DNA: TGTGCCACCAGTGGACAGGGGGCGGGTGAGCAGTACTTC; CDR3 protein: CATSGQGAGEQYF
J gene: TRBJ2-2; clone size: few; V gene: TRBV5-1; D gene: .; CDR3 length: 13; CDR3 DNA: TGCGCCAGCAGCTCGGAGCCGAGCGGGGAGCTGTTTTTT; CDR3 protein: CASSSEPSGELFF
J gene: TRBJ1-4; clone size: .; V gene: TRBV27; D gene: TRBD1; CDR3 length: 16; CDR3 DNA: TGTGCCAGCAGTCCCTCTTTAGGACAGGGTAATGAAAAACTGTTTTTT; CDR3 protein: CASSPSLGQGNEKLFF
J gene: TRBJ2-3; clone size: .; V gene: TRBV19; D gene: .; CDR3 length: 12; CDR3 DNA: TGTGCCAGTAGTGCACAGTCAACTACGCAGTATTTT; CDR3 protein: CASSAQSTTQYF
J gene: TRBJ2-3; clone size: .; V gene: TRBV5-6; D gene: TRBD2; CDR3 length: 17; CDR3 DNA: TGTGCCAGCAGCTTGTTAGGACTAGCGGGAGGGGCAGATACGCAGTATTTT; CDR3 protein: CASSLLGLAGGADTQYF
J gene: TRBJ2-5; clone size: .; V gene: TRBV28; D gene: .; CDR3 length: 12; CDR3 DNA: TGTGCCAGCAGTTCGCCAGGAGAGACCCAGTACTTC; CDR3 protein: CASSSPGETQYF
J gene: TRBJ2-1; clone size: .; V gene: TRBV15; D gene: .; CDR3 length: 15; CDR3 DNA: TGTGCCACCAGCAGAGGTGGGCTGTCATCTGATGAGCAGTTCTTC; CDR3 protein: CATSRGGLSSDEQFF
J gene: TRBJ1-6; clone size: .; V gene: TRBV6-1; D gene: .; CDR3 length: 14; CDR3 DNA: TGTGCCAGCAGTGAGGCGGTGGGGCATTCACCCCTCCACTTT; CDR3 protein: CASSEAVGHSPLHF
J gene: TRBJ2-2; clone size: .; V gene: TRBV7-6; D gene: .; CDR3 length: 16; CDR3 DNA: TGTGCCAGCAGCTTAGCAGGGGGTGAAAACACCGGGGAGCTGTTTTTT; CDR3 protein: CASSLAGGENTGELFF
J gene: TRBJ2-7; clone size: .; V gene: TRBV29-1; D gene: TRBD1; CDR3 length: 13; CDR3 DNA: TGCAGCGTTGAGGACAGGAATCTCTACGAGCAGTACTTC; CDR3 protein: CSVEDRNLYEQYF
J gene: TRBJ2-7; clone size: .; V gene: TRBV19; D gene: .; CDR3 length: 13; CDR3 DNA: TGTGCCAGTAGTATATCAGATTCCTACGAGCAGTACTTC; CDR3 protein: CASSISDSYEQYF
J gene: TRBJ2-3; clone size: .; V gene: TRBV15; D gene: TRBD2; CDR3 length: 17; CDR3 DNA: TGTGCCACCAGCAGACTCGCCGCTAGCGGAAGCACAGATACGCAGTATTTT; CDR3 protein: CATSRLAASGSTDTQYF
J gene: TRBJ2-1; clone size: .; V gene: TRBV19; D gene: TRBD1; CDR3 length: 18; CDR3 DNA: TGTGCCAGTAGTACCCAAGGGACAGGGCATTCCCACTACAATGAGCAGTTCTTC; CDR3 protein: CASSTQGTGHSHYNEQFF
J gene: TRBJ1-4; clone size: .; V gene: TRBV11-2; D gene: .; CDR3 length: 18; CDR3 DNA: TGTGCCAGCAGTCTATGGCGGGGGCCTGGGCCGGGGAATGAAAAACTGTTTTTT; CDR3 protein: CASSLWRGPGPGNEKLFF
J gene: TRBJ2-7; clone size: .; V gene: TRBV27; D gene: TRBD2; CDR3 length: 14; CDR3 DNA: TGTGCCAGCAGACCGAAGCGGGGTCCCTACGAGCAGTACTTC; CDR3 protein: CASRPKRGPYEQYF
J gene: TRBJ2-1; clone size: .; V gene: TRBV10-3; D gene: TRBD1; CDR3 length: 15; CDR3 DNA: TGTGCCATCAGTGACCGGGGGACAGGGCCCAATGAGCAGTTCTTC; CDR3 protein: CAISDRGTGPNEQFF
J gene: TRBJ2-7; clone size: once; V gene: TRBV9; D gene: .; CDR3 length: 15; CDR3 DNA: TGTGCCAGCAGCGTAACAGCGGGTTCCACCTACGAGCAGTACTTC; CDR3 protein: CASSVTAGSTYEQYF
J gene: TRBJ2-2; clone size: .; V gene: TRBV5-1; D gene: TRBD2; CDR3 length: 16; CDR3 DNA: TGCGCCAGCAGCGCACTAGCGGGAGTGGACACCGGGGAGCTGTTTTTT; CDR3 protein: CASSALAGVDTGELFF
J gene: TRBJ1-2; clone size: .; V gene: TRBV18; D gene: TRBD1; CDR3 length: 16; CDR3 DNA: TGTGCCAGCTCACCACGCCAGGGGGCCCCTTCGGGCGGCTACACCTTC; CDR3 protein: CASSPRQGAPSGGYTF
J gene: TRBJ2-2; clone size: .; V gene: TRBV12-5; D gene: .; CDR3 length: 15; CDR3 DNA: TGTGCTAGTGGCCCCCGGGACAAGTACACCGGGGAGCTGTTTTTT; CDR3 protein: CASGPRDKYTGELFF
J gene: TRBJ2-1; clone size: .; V gene: TRBV10-3; D gene: TRBD2; CDR3 length: 15; CDR3 DNA: TGTGCCATCAGGCCTAGCGGGAGGGCCTTCAATGAGCAGTTCTTC; CDR3 protein: CAIRPSGRAFNEQFF
J gene: TRBJ2-7; clone size: .; V gene: TRBV27; D gene: TRBD2; CDR3 length: 16; CDR3 DNA: TGTGCCAGCAGTTTACGGACTAGCGGGAGGTTGTACGAGCAGTACTTC; CDR3 protein: CASSLRTSGRLYEQYF
J gene: TRBJ1-3; clone size: once; V gene: TRBV19; D gene: .; CDR3 length: 15; CDR3 DNA: TGTGCCAGTAGTGACATCCCCATCTCTGGAAACACCATATATTTT; CDR3 protein: CASSDIPISGNTIYF
J gene: TRBJ2-1; clone size: .; V gene: TRBV5-1; D gene: TRBD2; CDR3 length: 16; CDR3 DNA: TGCGCCAGCAGCTTGGGACTAGCGGGAGGGCAGAATGAGCAGTTCTTC; CDR3 protein: CASSLGLAGGQNEQFF
J gene: TRBJ2-6; clone size: .; V gene: TRBV30; D gene: .; CDR3 length: 14; CDR3 DNA: TGTGCCTGGAGTGCGTTCTCTGGGGCCAACGTCCTGACTTTC; CDR3 protein: CAWSAFSGANVLTF
J gene: TRBJ2-7; clone size: .; V gene: TRBV7-2; D gene: .; CDR3 length: 14; CDR3 DNA: TGTGCCAGCAGCTCGGTCCTAGGATCCTACGAGCAGTACTTC; CDR3 protein: CASSSVLGSYEQYF
J gene: TRBJ1-6; clone size: .; V gene: TRBV5-5; D gene: TRBD1; CDR3 length: 17; CDR3 DNA: TGTGCCAGCAGCTTCGCGGCCCCTGGACAGGGATCCTCACCCCTCCACTTT; CDR3 protein: CASSFAAPGQGSSPLHF
J gene: TRBJ2-2; clone size: .; V gene: TRBV12-3/TRBV12-4; D gene: .; CDR3 length: 13; CDR3 DNA: TGTGCCAGCAGTAGGGGGGGAGGCGGGGAGCTGTTTTTT; CDR3 protein: CASSRGGGGELFF
J gene: TRBJ1-2; clone size: .; V gene: TRBV5-8; D gene: TRBD1; CDR3 length: 13; CDR3 DNA: TGTGCCAGCAGCGTTGACAGGGTCCGCCCTAATACCTTC; CDR3 protein: CASSVDRVRPNTF